These 31 T cell receptor beta chains came from one sample sequenced in a study of OX40 agonist ivuxolimab in advanced cancers. Sequenced by immunoSEQ multiplex PCR; TCRdb stores in-frame clones only, minus some. The sample has about 84,000 clones; roughly 84% are singletons. The starting material was CD4+ or CD8+ T cells sorted from blood, obtained in a trial of the OX40 agonist ivuxolimab. All receptors derive from an adult with an advanced solid tumor such as melanoma, head and neck, liver or kidney cancer.

This rearrangement joins TRBV2 to TRBJ2-3, with 7 bases that match TRBD2. The germline V gene has CDR1 SNHLY and CDR2 FYNNEI. CDR3 size: 13 residues. After removal of 6 bases from V and 2 bases from J, the junction contained 2 bases not matched to a gene. The CDR3 sequence is CASRLADTDTQYF. CDR3 bases: TGTGCCAGCAGGCTAGCGGACACAGATACGCAGTATTTT.

This chain uses TRBV20-1 with TRBJ1-4; possible D gene TRBD1, 6 bases. V was shortened by 6 bases and J by 8 bases, with 10 bases between the two germline ends. Per germline, CDR1 DFQATT and CDR2 SNEGSKA (reference sequence). This CDR3 region has 11 residues. The CDR3 protein is CSATDREKLFF. CDR3 DNA sequence: TGCAGTGCAACCGACAGGGAAAAACTGTTTTTT.

J is TRBJ1-4 and V is TRBV4-1; D is perhaps TRBD1 (5 bases). Germline CDR1 and CDR2: MGHRA and YSYEKL. V shed 0 bases and J shed 5 bases, with 16 bases lying between them. This CDR3 spans 17 amino acids. The CDR3 DNA is TGCGCCAGCAGCCAAGAAGCCACCGGCCCAGGGAATGAAAAACTGTTTTTT. Residues: CASSQEATGPGNEKLFF.

This clone was observed a single time. This sequence joins TRBV5-4 and TRBJ1-6; D is unresolved. Trimming stripped 0 bases from V and 2 bases from J, with 15 bases between. Germline V CDR1 and CDR2: SGHNT, YYREEE (reference sequence). The length of the CDR3 is 18 residues. This CDR3 reads CASSLENKGGTYNSPLHF. The DNA of the CDR3 is TGTGCCAGCAGCTTGGAGAATAAGGGTGGCACCTATAATTCACCCCTCCACTTT.

This chain uses TRBV6-6 with TRBJ1-2; TRBD1 aligns across 9 bases. The CDR3 is made up of 16 amino acids. The J segment lost 8 bases and the V segment lost 7 bases, leaving 17 bases of the junction unmatched. Germline CDR1 is MNHNY and CDR2 is SVGAGI (reference sequence). The CDR3 spells CASTTEGAQGARGYTF. DNA of the CDR3: TGTGCCAGCACTACGGAGGGGGCACAGGGGGCGCGGGGCTACACCTTC.

The chain links TRBV18 to TRBJ1-3; 9 bases are a match to TRBD1. After removal of 3 bases from V and 0 bases from J, the junction contained 6 bases not matched to a gene. The CDR3 has 17 residues. The germline V gene encodes CDR1 KGHSH and CDR2 LQKENI. The CDR3 region has the DNA TGTGCCAGCTCACCGGGAACAGGGGGCCCCTCTGGAAACACCATATATTTT. Its protein is CASSPGTGGPSGNTIYF.

In DNA form, the CDR3 reads TGTGCCAGCAGTCCTAACACGGGCGAGCAGTACTTC. It is translated as CASSPNTGEQYF. The V and J genes are TRBV27 and TRBJ2-7; D gene ambiguous. Germline CDR1 MNHEY, CDR2 SMNVEV (reference sequence). CDR3 length equals 12 residues. V lost 5 bases, J lost 6 bases, and 11 bases lay in between.

J is TRBJ1-1 and V is TRBV7-3, with 8 positions matching TRBD1. The germline V gene has CDR1 SGHTA and CDR2 FQGTGA. The CDR3 covers 14 residues. V dropped 8 bases and J dropped 1; count of bases not matched to a gene: 6. The CDR3 loop is CASARGQANTEAFF. CDR3 DNA sequence: TGTGCCAGCGCGAGGGGACAGGCGAACACTGAAGCTTTCTTT.

This clone was detected once. This chain connects TRBV18 to TRBJ2-7; 7 nucleotides match TRBD2. In germline, CDR1 is KGHSH, CDR2 LQKENI. CDR3 length equals 16 residues. The V and J ends lost 2 bases and 0 bases, in that order; junction bases with no gene match: 7. CDR3 DNA: TGTGCCAGCTCACCAGGGGACCTAGCGGACTCCTACGAGCAGTACTTC. It encodes CASSPGDLADSYEQYF.

This chain links TRBV4-1 with TRBJ1-4; possible D gene TRBD1, 5 bases. The CDR3 is 15 amino acids. Germline assignment: CDR1 MGHRA and CDR2 YSYEKL. Trimming cost V 4 bases and J 0 bases, with 9 bases left between them. The CDR3 DNA sequence: TGCGCCAGCAGCCCCGACAGAGCAACTAATGAAAAACTGTTTTTT. The encoded protein is CASSPDRATNEKLFF.

This clone has only one observation. The chain joins TRBV10-1 to TRBJ2-3; TRBD1 matches at 7 bases. Germline loops: CDR1 WNHNN, CDR2 SYGVQD (reference sequence). This CDR3 is 16 amino acids long. V lost 4 bases to trimming and J lost 0 bases; unmatched junction nucleotides: 7. CDR3 in amino acids: CASSVSRGMSTDTQYF. The CDR3 DNA follows: TGCGCCAGCAGTGTTAGCAGGGGGATGAGCACAGATACGCAGTATTTT.

This clone has a handful of counts. CDR3: CASSWGLAGAYEQYF. The CDR3 DNA is TGTGCCAGCAGCTGGGGACTAGCGGGGGCCTACGAGCAGTACTTC. The chain couples TRBV7-3 to TRBJ2-7; 14 positions match TRBD2. CDR1 is SGHTA and CDR2 is FQGTGA in the germline V gene. The CDR3 consists of 15 residues. Losses at the gene ends were 4 bases for V and 2 bases for J; bases not matched to a gene: 1.

This chain joins TRBV27 and TRBJ1-3; D gene uncertain. V was pared by 3 bases and J by 4 bases, with 7 bases between. The CDR3 runs 13 residues. CDR1 is MNHEY and CDR2 is SMNVEV in the germline V gene (reference sequence). CDR3 sequence (DNA): TGTGCCAGCAGTTTGTGGGCGGGAAACACCATATATTTT. Its translation: CASSLWAGNTIYF.

The rearrangement joins TRBV5-6 to TRBJ1-2, with TRBD1 identical over 9 bases. The CDR3 is 17 residues long. Trimming took 3 bases from V and 5 from J; bases not matched to a gene: 14. Germline V lookup: CDR1 SGHDT, CDR2 YYEEEE. The CDR3 reads CASSWPGQGSVGYGYTF. The DNA for the CDR3 is TGTGCCAGCAGCTGGCCGGGACAGGGATCTGTGGGGTATGGCTACACCTTC.

V is TRBV29-1 and J is TRBJ2-3, with 7 bases identical to TRBD1. Germline loops: CDR1 SQVTM, CDR2 ANQGSEA. J was trimmed by 2 bases and V by 7 bases; bases with no gene match: 15. The CDR3 contains 16 residues. CDR3 sequence (DNA): TGCAGCGCTGCTTGGGACAGAAGGAACCCCACAGATACGCAGTATTTT. Amino acid sequence: CSAAWDRRNPTDTQYF.

This clone was observed a few times. The J gene is TRBJ1-2, the V gene TRBV30, with TRBD1 matching over 10 bases. Germline V gives CDR1 GTSNPN, CDR2 SVGIG (reference sequence). The CDR3 length is 14 residues. Trimming cost V 2 bases and J 8 bases; bases outside gene matches: 8. CDR3 in amino acids: CAWSSPGQGSGYTF. The CDR3, as DNA: TGTGCCTGGAGTTCCCCGGGACAGGGGAGCGGCTACACCTTC.

The V call is TRBV5-6, the J call TRBJ1-1; the D is unclear. CDR3 length equals 14 residues. Germline V lookup: CDR1 SGHDT, CDR2 YYEEEE. V lost 0 bases to trimming and J lost 5 bases, with 11 bases between them. As DNA, the CDR3 is TGTGCCAGCAGCTTGGATTCAGGATGGACTGAAGCTTTCTTT. Its translation is CASSLDSGWTEAFF.

The chain joins TRBV27 to TRBJ2-1; D tentatively fits TRBD1 or TRBD2 (6 bases each). The V end was cut by 4 bases, the J end by 0 bases, with 13 bases between. The CDR3 is 16 residues long. CDR1 is MNHEY, CDR2 SMNVEV, per germline (reference sequence). The CDR3 coding sequence is TGTGCCAGCAGTTATCAGGAGGGGGTCTCCTACAATGAGCAGTTCTTC. It specifies CASSYQEGVSYNEQFF.

The rearrangement links TRBV6-1 to TRBJ2-7; D uncertain. Trimming cost V 4 bases and J 7 bases, with 8 bases left between them. Germline-derived CDR1 and CDR2 are MNHNS and SASEGT. The CDR3 sequence is 11 residues long. This chain's CDR3 is CASSGAREQYF. The DNA of the CDR3 is TGTGCCAGCAGTGGGGCGAGGGAGCAGTACTTC.

V and J are TRBV29-1 and TRBJ1-1, with 9 bases aligning to TRBD1. Germline V CDR1 and CDR2: SQVTM, ANQGSEA. The junction had 9 bases not matched to a gene; V was cut back by 5 bases and J by 5 bases. The CDR3 is 14 amino acids. The CDR3 loop reads CSVCRDRDWTEAFF. The DNA of the CDR3 is TGCAGCGTTTGCCGGGACAGGGATTGGACTGAAGCTTTCTTT.

This clone appeared a single time. The genes are TRBV6-6 and TRBJ2-2, with 8 bases aligning to TRBD2. The CDR3 runs to 15 residues. V shed 0 bases and J 7 bases; nucleotides not matched to a gene: 4. CDR1 is MNHNY and CDR2 is SVGAGI in the germline V gene (reference sequence). The CDR3, as DNA: TGTGCCAGCAGTTACTCGGGACTAGGTGTCGGGGAGCTGTTTTTT. Translating gives CASSYSGLGVGELFF.

The chain links TRBV7-7 to TRBJ2-5, with TRBD1 matching over 10 bases. The CDR3 runs to 14 residues. The V and J ends lost 6 bases and 5 bases, in that order; junction bases with no gene match: 6. The germline V gene has CDR1 SSHAT and CDR2 FNYEAQ (reference sequence). CDR3 nucleotides: TGTGCCAGCAGTCGCGACAGGGGGCACGAGACCCAGTACTTC. Encoded protein: CASSRDRGHETQYF. Full variable domain (missing parts from reference TRBV7-7 and TRBJ2-5): GAGVSQSPRYKVTKRGQDVTLRCDPISSHATLYWYQQALGQGPEFLTYFNYEAQPDKSGLPSDRFSAERPEGSISTLTIQRTEQRDSAMYRCASSRDRGHETQYFGPGTRLLVL.

The chain recombines TRBV6-1 with TRBJ1-4, with 7 bases that match TRBD1. Trimming at V came to 4 bases and at J to 7 bases, leaving 12 bases not matched to a gene. Germline CDR1 and CDR2: MNHNS and SASEGT. This CDR3 spans 16 amino acids. The DNA for the CDR3 is TGTGCCAGCAGTGGACGTAGGACAGGTACTGGTGAAAAACTGTTTTTT. Amino acid sequence: CASSGRRTGTGEKLFF.

The rearrangement uses TRBV5-6 and TRBJ2-7, with 7 positions matching TRBD1. This CDR3 is built from 14 residues. CDR1 is SGHDT and CDR2 is YYEEEE in the germline V gene. The V segment lost 1 base and the J segment 3 bases; nucleotides outside the gene matches: 4. Here the CDR3 reads CASSLRQGDYEQYF. The CDR3 nucleotides read TGTGCCAGCAGCTTGAGGCAGGGGGACTACGAGCAGTACTTC.

The J gene is TRBJ1-2, the V gene TRBV29-1; 8 bases are shared with TRBD1. The CDR3 extends over 14 amino acids. The ends lost 6 bases at V and 3 bases at J; junction bases unmatched: 9. The V gene's germline CDR1 is SQVTM and CDR2 ANQGSEA. Written as DNA, the CDR3 is TGCAGCGTCGTTGACAGGGGAAGGGACTATGGCTACACCTTC. Its translation: CSVVDRGRDYGYTF.

The chain combines TRBV5-8 with TRBJ1-5, with D tentatively TRBD1 (6 bases). The CDR3 totals 15 residues. Germline CDR1 and CDR2: SGHTS and YDEGEE. V dropped 5 bases and J dropped 2 bases, with 14 bases sitting between them. In DNA, the CDR3 is TGTGCCAGCAGTATCCGGGGGGCCGGCAATCAGCCCCAGCATTTT. It specifies CASSIRGAGNQPQHF.

V and J are TRBV7-2 and TRBJ1-5, with D maybe TRBD1 (6 bases). Trimming pared 5 bases from V and 4 bases from J, leaving 12 bases between. CDR1 is SGHTA and CDR2 is FQGNSA in the germline V gene. The CDR3 extends over 14 amino acids. This CDR3 is CASSEQGGNQPQHF. The CDR3 DNA sequence: TGTGCCAGCAGCGAACAGGGAGGAAATCAGCCCCAGCATTTT.

A few counts support this clone. V is TRBV4-1 and J is TRBJ1-2, with D uncertain. This CDR3 has 15 residues. Germline values: CDR1 MGHRA, CDR2 YSYEKL. V was trimmed by 0 bases and J by 1 base, leaving 9 bases between them. Written as DNA, the CDR3 is TGCGCCAGCAGCCAAGATCCGACGAGTAACTATGGCTACACCTTC. Protein product: CASSQDPTSNYGYTF.

The chain joins TRBV7-3 to TRBJ2-3; no clear D gene. The CDR3 has 12 residues. Germline CDR1 is SGHTA and CDR2 is FQGTGA. Trimming stripped 8 bases from V and 5 bases from J, with 11 bases between. CDR3 DNA: TGTGCCAGCGGGCCGTTCGGAGATACGCAGTATTTT. Amino acids: CASGPFGDTQYF. Variable domain in full (rest from reference TRBV7-3 and TRBJ2-3): GAGVSQTPSNKVTEKGKYVELRCDPISGHTALYWYRQSLGQGPEFLIYFQGTGAADDSGLPNDRFFAVRPEGSVSTLKIQRTERGDSAVYLCASGPFGDTQYFGPGTRLTVL.

This chain joins TRBV5-8 and TRBJ1-3; D remains ambiguous. V was cut by 3 bases and J by 5 bases, with 21 bases left in between. Germline V gene lookup returns CDR1 SGHTS and CDR2 YDEGEE. This CDR3 has 17 amino acids. The CDR3 is CASSSDTRTRPRNTIYF. Written as DNA, the CDR3 is TGTGCCAGCAGCTCCGATACCAGGACCCGTCCCCGAAACACCATATATTTT.

The chain joins TRBV28 to TRBJ2-7; possibly TRBD1 or TRBD2 for D (6 bases each). This CDR3 has 18 amino acids. Germline V CDR1 and CDR2: MDHEN, SYDVKM. V lost 2 bases and J lost 0, with 20 bases in between. This chain's CDR3 is CASSLGGAPLGSSYEQYV. DNA of the CDR3: TGTGCCAGCAGTTTAGGGGGCGCCCCACTCGGGAGCTCCTACGAGCAGTACGTC.